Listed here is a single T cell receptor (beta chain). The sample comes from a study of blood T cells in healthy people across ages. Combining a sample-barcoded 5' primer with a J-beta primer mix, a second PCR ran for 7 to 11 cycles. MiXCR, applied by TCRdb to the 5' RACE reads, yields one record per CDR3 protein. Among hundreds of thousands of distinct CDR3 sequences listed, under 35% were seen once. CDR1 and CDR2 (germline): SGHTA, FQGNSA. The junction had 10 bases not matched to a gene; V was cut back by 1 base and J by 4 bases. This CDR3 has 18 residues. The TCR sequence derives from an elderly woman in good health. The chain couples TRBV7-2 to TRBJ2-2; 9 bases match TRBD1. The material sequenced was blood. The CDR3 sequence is CASSLVRPGQGPTGELFF. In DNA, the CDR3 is TGTGCCAGCAGCTTAGTAAGGCCGGGACAGGGCCCCACCGGGGAGCTGTTTTTT.